One T cell receptor (beta chain) is described in this entry. What it binds is unknown. The data are from a study of T-cell memory formation after mild COVID-19. A single record per CDR3 protein comes from TCRdb applying MiXCR to the 5' RACE reads. The table has roughly 250,000 distinct CDR3 sequences, 16% seen once; the top ten hold around 3.7%. General study results and limits: Proof of SARS-CoV-2 specificity was absent for the second-wave clones that crested on day 37.

The TCR comes from a man younger than 35 who had mild COVID-19 (a few samples of this study predate the infection). Cell type and time point are not known. What was sequenced was PBMCs or a T cell subset sorted from them (not recorded which).

For the CDR3, the DNA is TGTGCCAGCTCACCGGCGACAGGGAACAATCAGCCCCAGCATTTT. Amino acid sequence: CASSPATGNNQPQHF. The chain combines TRBV18 with TRBJ1-5, with 7 bases identical to TRBD1. CDR1 is KGHSH and CDR2 is LQKENI in the germline V gene. This CDR3 contains 15 residues. The J segment lost 3 bases and the V segment lost 3 bases, leaving 5 bases of the junction unmatched.